This T cell receptor (beta chain) was profiled in a study of beta chain features in type 1 diabetes. Every bit of the isolated RNA underwent reverse transcription, so sequencing read expressed TCRB transcripts. Sequenced naive, central memory and regulatory T cell samples produced an average of about 3.6 million reads. Using immunoSEQ multiplex PCR, the repertoire was profiled, and TCRdb retains in-frame clones only, with some absent. The sample lists roughly 300,000 clones; 13% to 15% were seen once. There are a few counts of this clone. This receptor was identified in a man aged 30 to 39 in good health. The sequencing sample was made of central memory CD4+ T cells from blood.

CDR3: CASSQSVGYTF. In DNA, the CDR3 is TGCGCCAGCAGTCAATCGGTGGGCTACACCTTC. V is TRBV23-1 and J is TRBJ1-2; no definite D call. TRBV23-1 is annotated as an ORF whose role is uncertain. V was clipped by 0 bases and J by 8 bases, with 4 bases between them. The CDR3 totals 11 residues.